These 30 T cell receptor beta chains were all obtained from the same sample, sequenced in a study of control samples from healthy donors and cancer patients. Sequencing used immunoSEQ multiplex PCR; TCRdb keeps in-frame clones, though not all of them. The sample carries approximately 100,000 clones, approximately 86% recorded once. The material sequenced was blood. The source of these receptors is a young man in good health.

This chain links TRBV5-5 with TRBJ2-2; 7 nucleotides line up with TRBD2. Germline-derived CDR1 and CDR2 are SGHKS and YYEKEE (reference sequence). J lost 0 bases, V lost 1 base, and 6 bases had no gene match. This CDR3 is built from 17 residues. The CDR3 region has the DNA TGTGCCAGCAGCTTGAGGGCGGGGGTCGCGAACACCGGGGAGCTGTTTTTT. It translates to CASSLRAGVANTGELFF.

The J gene is TRBJ2-7, the V gene TRBV15; 9 nucleotides line up with TRBD1. The germline V gene has CDR1 LNHNV and CDR2 YYDKDF (reference sequence). The CDR3 contains 13 residues. V was pared by 5 bases and J by 3 bases, with 2 bases of the junction left unmatched. The chain's CDR3 is CATSATGGYEQYF. Here the CDR3 DNA reads TGTGCCACCAGCGCGACAGGGGGCTACGAGCAGTACTTC.

The V call is TRBV6-5, the J call TRBJ1-1; 9 bases map to TRBD1. Germline loops: CDR1 MNHEY, CDR2 SVGAGI. This CDR3 has 13 residues. The ends lost 4 bases at V and 6 bases at J; junction bases unmatched: 3. DNA for the CDR3: TGTGCCAGCAGTTCCTGGACAGGGGCTGAAGCTTTCTTT. Translated: CASSSWTGAEAFF.

The DNA for the CDR3 is TGTGCCAGCAGCCCGGGGACTAGCGGGGTAAAGACCCAGTACTTC. Translated: CASSPGTSGVKTQYF. The V and J genes are TRBV5-8 and TRBJ2-5; 13 bases map to TRBD2. With 4 bases clipped from V and 6 bases from J, the junction kept 6 bases outside the gene matches. CDR3 length: 15 residues. CDR1 is SGHTS and CDR2 is YDEGEE in the germline V gene.

Worth noting for this clone: An end of the junction does not agree with germline; a read error may underlie this. The chain carries TRBV6-5 and TRBJ2-2, with D possibly matching TRBD2 (6 bases). This CDR3 is built from 11 residues. CDR1 and CDR2 (germline): MNHEY, SVGAGI. The CDR3 protein is CASSGMGGLFF. Written as DNA, the CDR3 is TGTGCCAGCAGCGGGATGGGGGGGCTGTTTTTT.

The rearrangement links TRBV29-1 to TRBJ1-1; D call uncertain. V was clipped by 4 bases and J by 1 base, with 7 bases between them. Germline CDR1 and CDR2: SQVTM and ANQGSEA. This CDR3 has 12 amino acids. Here the CDR3 reads CSVVSGNTEAFF. CDR3 DNA: TGCAGCGTTGTGTCCGGGAACACTGAAGCTTTCTTT.

The rearrangement uses TRBV7-2 and TRBJ2-3; 9 bases line up with TRBD2. The CDR3 runs 16 residues. V shed 3 bases and J 3 bases; nucleotides not matched to a gene: 7. CDR1 is SGHTA, CDR2 FQGNSA, per germline. The CDR3 DNA reads as TGTGCCAGCAGCTTGAGGGGCGGGGGGGCGACAGATACGCAGTATTTT. This gives the protein CASSLRGGGATDTQYF.

V is TRBV9 and J is TRBJ1-2; D is undetermined. This CDR3 region has 15 residues. The ends were cut back, 0 bases at V and 6 bases at J, with 15 bases in the middle. Germline CDR1 SGDLS, CDR2 YYNGEE. CDR3 sequence: CASSVGLTGKDGYTF. The CDR3 nucleotides read TGTGCCAGCAGCGTAGGGTTAACGGGGAAGGATGGCTACACCTTC.

The rearrangement uses TRBV7-9 and TRBJ1-2, with 7 nucleotides matching TRBD1. CDR1 is SEHNR and CDR2 is FQNEAQ in the germline V gene (reference sequence). The CDR3 has 14 residues. Trimming took 3 bases from V and 5 from J; bases not matched to a gene: 6. The CDR3 sequence is CASSFGTGAYGYTF. The CDR3 nucleotides read TGTGCCAGCAGCTTCGGTACAGGGGCATATGGCTACACCTTC.

V is TRBV5-8 and J is TRBJ1-1; D unresolved. V dropped 2 bases and J dropped 5 bases, with 10 bases sitting between them. Germline CDR1 and CDR2: SGHTS and YDEGEE. CDR3 length equals 13 residues. The DNA for the CDR3 is TGTGCCAGCAGCTTCGGGATGGGGACTGAAGCTTTCTTT. It specifies CASSFGMGTEAFF.

The CDR3 protein is CASSETGTGSNSPLHF. For the CDR3, the DNA is TGTGCCAGCAGTGAGACCGGGACAGGTTCCAATTCACCCCTCCACTTT. This chain joins TRBV2 and TRBJ1-6, with 8 bases matching TRBD1. With V trimmed by 3 bases and J by 7 bases, 8 bases remained unmatched. Germline V gives CDR1 SNHLY, CDR2 FYNNEI. The CDR3 contains 16 residues.

This clone was observed a single time. CDR3 amino acids: CASSIDLGRPDTQYF. The CDR3 coding sequence is TGTGCCAGTAGTATAGATCTCGGTAGACCAGATACGCAGTATTTT. The chain is built from TRBV19 and TRBJ2-3, with D hard to call. The CDR3 consists of 15 residues. Looked up from germline, CDR1 is LNHDA and CDR2 is SQIVND (reference sequence). Trimming took 0 bases from V and 4 from J, leaving 11 bases between them.

This clone was observed a single time. The rearrangement joins TRBV7-8 to TRBJ1-1; unclear D gene. The germline V gene has CDR1 SGHVS and CDR2 FQNEAQ. V lost 1 base and J 4 bases, leaving 10 bases between the germline ends. The CDR3 loop spans 14 amino acids. CDR3 in amino acids: CASSLELLSTEAFF. CDR3 nucleotide sequence: TGTGCCAGCAGCTTAGAGCTTCTAAGCACTGAAGCTTTCTTT.

This clone was observed once. The chain joins TRBV12-3 or TRBV12-4 to TRBJ1-1, with D possibly being TRBD1 (5 bases). V was cut by 2 bases and J by 4 bases, with 8 bases left in between. The CDR3 is 13 amino acids. The CDR3 loop is CASSLLQGTEAFF. CDR3 DNA: TGTGCCAGCAGTTTACTCCAGGGCACTGAAGCTTTCTTT.

This clone has just a few counts. The chain employs TRBV18 and TRBJ1-1, with D possibly being TRBD1 (5 bases). Germline V lookup: CDR1 KGHSH, CDR2 LQKENI. The CDR3 consists of 13 residues. With 4 bases removed from V and 1 base from J, the gap between germline ends came to 7 bases. The DNA for the CDR3 is TGTGCCAGCTCACAGGGGCCGAACACTGAAGCTTTCTTT. Its translation: CASSQGPNTEAFF.

The chain combines TRBV18 with TRBJ2-2, with D maybe TRBD1 (6 bases). Looked up from germline, CDR1 is KGHSH and CDR2 is LQKENI. CDR3 length: 13 residues. The V end was cut by 4 bases, the J end by 6 bases, with 9 bases between. The CDR3 loop is CASSLDSAGELFF. The CDR3 coding sequence is TGTGCCAGCTCACTGGACAGTGCCGGGGAGCTGTTTTTT. Full variable domain (outside the CDR3, taken from reference TRBV18 and TRBJ2-2): NAGVMQNPRHLVRRRGQEARLRCSPMKGHSHVYWYRQLPEEGLKFMVYLQKENIIDESGMPKERFSAEFPKEGPSILRIQQVVRGDSAAYFCASSLDSAGELFFGEGSRLTVL.

This chain connects TRBV24-1 to TRBJ1-4; 7 nucleotides agree with TRBD1. The germline gives CDR1 KGHDR, CDR2 SFDVKD. With 3 bases clipped from V and 8 bases from J, the junction kept 8 bases outside the gene matches. The CDR3 runs 15 residues. CDR3 protein: CATSDQTGFGEKLFF. Here the CDR3 DNA reads TGTGCCACCAGTGATCAGACAGGGTTCGGAGAAAAACTGTTTTTT.

The J gene is TRBJ1-1, the V gene TRBV9; D remains unclear. The germline V and J ends were trimmed by 4 bases and 4 bases, with 14 bases remaining between them. The CDR3 is made up of 14 amino acids. Germline CDR1 reads SGDLS; CDR2 reads YYNGEE. The CDR3 coding sequence is TGTGCCAGCAGCTTCCCCGAGGGAGGCACTGAAGCTTTCTTT. Its protein product is CASSFPEGGTEAFF.

This chain links TRBV6-2 or TRBV6-3 with TRBJ1-5; no reliable D call. Trimming took off 2 bases at V and 0 bases at J, with 8 bases between the two ends. The CDR3 extends over 15 amino acids. Germline loops: CDR1 MNHEY, CDR2 SVGEGT. In nucleotides, the CDR3 is TGTGCCAGCAGTTACGAAGTATATAGCAATCAGCCCCAGCATTTT. It yields the protein CASSYEVYSNQPQHF.

The sample holds one count of this clone. The genes are TRBV2 and TRBJ1-4, with 7 bases matching TRBD1. The CDR3 extends over 14 amino acids. The J segment lost 5 bases and the V segment lost 6 bases, leaving 6 bases of the junction unmatched. Germline loops: CDR1 SNHLY, CDR2 FYNNEI. CDR3 in amino acids: CASRVTGSNEKLFF. The DNA for the CDR3 is TGTGCCAGCAGGGTGACAGGGTCGAATGAAAAACTGTTTTTT.

This clone was found once. The V and J genes are TRBV5-5 and TRBJ1-5, with D perhaps matching TRBD1 (6 bases). CDR3 length: 15 residues. CDR1 is SGHKS, CDR2 YYEKEE, per germline (reference sequence). V dropped 4 bases and J dropped 2 bases, with 13 bases sitting between them. The CDR3 DNA is TGTGCCAGCAGCCTCTGGGCAGGGGGCAATCAGCCCCAGCATTTT. Translation: CASSLWAGGNQPQHF.

The chain is built from TRBV4-2 and TRBJ2-7; 9 positions agree with TRBD2. Germline V lookup: CDR1 LGHNA, CDR2 YNFKEQ. The CDR3 consists of 13 residues. V shed 6 bases and J 0 bases; nucleotides not matched to a gene: 0. CDR3 nucleotides: TGTGCCAGCAGGCGGGGGGGCTCCTACGAGCAGTACTTC. This gives the protein CASRRGGSYEQYF.

This clone was picked up a small number of times. V gene TRBV10-3 combines with J gene TRBJ2-3; TRBD1 agrees at 8 bases. The V segment lost 11 bases and the J segment 3 bases; nucleotides outside the gene matches: 10. The CDR3 sequence is 14 residues long. Germline lookup yields CDR1 ENHRY and CDR2 SYGVKD. The CDR3 sequence: CAARTQGATDTQYF. Written as DNA, the CDR3 is TGTGCCGCCCGCACCCAGGGGGCGACAGATACGCAGTATTTT.

The chain uses TRBV24-1 and TRBJ1-2; TRBD1 matches 7 bases. Losses at the gene ends were 3 bases for V and 3 bases for J; bases not matched to a gene: 3. The V gene's germline CDR1 is KGHDR and CDR2 SFDVKD. This CDR3 comprises 14 residues. This CDR3 reads CATSDRGQYYGYTF. CDR3 sequence (DNA): TGTGCCACCAGTGATCGGGGACAGTACTATGGCTACACCTTC.

The chain couples TRBV11-2 to TRBJ2-1; D is undetermined. V gave up 8 bases and J gave up 0 bases, with 11 bases separating them. The CDR3 covers 14 residues. CDR1 is SGHAT, CDR2 FQNNGV, per germline. DNA for the CDR3: TGTGCCAGCGCCCTAGGAGACTCCTACAATGAGCAGTTCTTC. Translation: CASALGDSYNEQFF.

This clone showed up just a few times. This chain uses TRBV7-2 with TRBJ2-3; tentatively, D is TRBD1 (6 bases). Germline assignment: CDR1 SGHTA and CDR2 FQGNSA. Trimming removed 5 bases from V and 6 bases from J, with 15 bases in between. This CDR3 spans 14 amino acids. The CDR3 region is CASSPGASSDTQYF. In DNA form, the CDR3 reads TGTGCCAGCAGCCCAGGGGCTAGCAGCGATACGCAGTATTTT.

This clone is a singleton in its sample. The V call is TRBV10-3, the J call TRBJ2-2, with 9 bases matching TRBD2. This CDR3 comprises 15 residues. The germline CDR1 and CDR2 sequences are ENHRY and SYGVKD. V lost 8 bases, J lost 4 bases, and 8 bases stayed unmatched. The CDR3 region is CAIPGGGASTGELFF. Written as DNA, the CDR3 is TGTGCCATCCCTGGCGGGGGGGCCTCCACCGGGGAGCTGTTTTTT.

This chain joins TRBV10-1 and TRBJ2-7; TRBD1 matches at 12 bases. The V gene end was trimmed by 3 bases and the J gene end by 6 bases; junction bases not matched to a gene: 15. This CDR3 spans 18 amino acids. Germline CDR1 and CDR2: WNHNN and SYGVQD (reference sequence). The CDR3 sequence: CASSDRDRGRIPEGEQYF. DNA for the CDR3: TGCGCCAGCAGTGACCGGGACAGGGGGCGAATACCTGAGGGCGAGCAGTACTTC.

This chain connects TRBV14 to TRBJ1-2; 8 bases map to TRBD1. V lost 1 base, J lost 10 bases, and 14 bases stayed unmatched. CDR3 length equals 16 residues. Germline CDR1 SGHDN, CDR2 FVKESK. CDR3 protein: CASSQVFGRQGSDYTF. CDR3 DNA: TGTGCCAGCAGCCAAGTGTTCGGACGACAGGGGAGTGACTACACCTTC.

The chain employs TRBV2 and TRBJ1-2, with TRBD1 identical over 10 bases. CDR1 and CDR2 from the germline V gene are SNHLY and FYNNEI. The CDR3 runs to 17 residues. With 3 bases clipped from V and 3 bases from J, the junction kept 10 bases outside the gene matches. The chain's CDR3 is CASSEWTGGGVYYGYTF. DNA for the CDR3: TGTGCCAGCAGTGAGTGGACAGGGGGAGGCGTCTACTATGGCTACACCTTC.